This T cell receptor (beta chain) derives from a study of OX40 agonist ivuxolimab in advanced cancers. Germline loops: CDR1 LGHNA, CDR2 YSLEER. V dropped 4 bases and J dropped 5 bases, with 10 bases sitting between them. This CDR3 region has 13 residues. Sequencing used immunoSEQ multiplex PCR; TCRdb keeps in-frame clones, though not all of them. Altogether tens of thousands of clones are present, 88% being singletons, with the ten largest covering around 0.45%. The chain links TRBV4-3 to TRBJ2-3, with D perhaps TRBD1 (5 bases). The receptor was isolated from an adult with an advanced solid tumor such as melanoma, head and neck, liver or kidney cancer. Sequencing used CD4+ or CD8+ T cells sorted from blood, obtained in a trial of the OX40 agonist ivuxolimab. The DNA for the CDR3 is TGCGCCAGCAGCCCTCAGGGCGGAGATACGCAGTATTTT. Translating gives CASSPQGGDTQYF.